One and the same sample provided the 14 T cell receptor beta chains below, sequenced in a study of OX40 agonist ivuxolimab in advanced cancers. The table came from immunoSEQ multiplex PCR; TCRdb's copy has only in-frame clones and leaves some out. The table shows under 80,000 clones, with over 80% occurring only once. Sequencing was performed on CD4+ or CD8+ T cells sorted from blood, taken in a trial of the OX40 agonist ivuxolimab. The receptors shown here come from an adult with an advanced solid tumor such as melanoma, head and neck, liver or kidney cancer.

The chain uses TRBV7-2 and TRBJ1-3; D call uncertain. This CDR3 contains 14 residues. V lost 5 bases to trimming and J lost 6 bases, with 14 bases between them. CDR1 and CDR2 from the germline V gene are SGHTA and FQGNSA. The CDR3 sequence is CASSQWTDLNTIYF. The CDR3 DNA follows: TGTGCCAGCAGCCAGTGGACGGATCTAAACACCATATATTTT.

The V gene is TRBV9, the J gene TRBJ2-1; 10 bases map to TRBD2. The CDR3 is 16 amino acids. The junction had 10 bases not matched to a gene; V was cut back by 3 bases and J by 7 bases. CDR1 SGDLS and CDR2 YYNGEE come from the germline V gene. CDR3 residues: CASSAPLAGARNEQFF. The CDR3 DNA sequence: TGTGCCAGCAGCGCTCCCCTAGCGGGAGCTAGGAATGAGCAGTTCTTC. The complete variable domain, with remaining parts taken from reference TRBV9 and TRBJ2-1, reads DSGVTQTPKHLITATGQRVTLRCSPRSGDLSVYWYQQSLDQGLQFLIQYYNGEERAKGNILERFSAQQFPDLHSELNLSSLELGDSALYFCASSAPLAGARNEQFFGPGTRLTVL.

The count of this clone is one. The chain has TRBV7-3 and TRBJ1-2; tentatively, D is TRBD1 (6 bases). V dropped 5 bases and J dropped 4 bases, with 17 bases sitting between them. Germline V CDR1 and CDR2: SGHTA, FQGTGA. The CDR3 is 15 residues long. The CDR3 coding sequence is TGTGCCAGCAGCCCAACCGGGACAACTCTCTATGGCTACACCTTC. Encoded protein: CASSPTGTTLYGYTF.

V is TRBV18 and J is TRBJ1-5; tentatively, D is TRBD1 (6 bases). The V gene lost 3 bases and the J gene lost 1 base, with 7 bases spanning the gap. Germline-derived CDR1 and CDR2 are KGHSH and LQKENI. The CDR3 has 14 residues. The CDR3 DNA follows: TGTGCCAGCTCACCTGGACAGAGCAATCAGCCCCAGCATTTT. This translates into CASSPGQSNQPQHF.

The V call is TRBV5-1, the J call TRBJ2-3; possible D gene TRBD1, 5 bases. The CDR3 extends over 14 amino acids. Germline values: CDR1 SGHRS, CDR2 YFSETQ. V gave up 2 bases and J gave up 2 bases, with 9 bases separating them. The CDR3 nucleotides read TGCGCCAGCAGCTTAAGACAGACCACAGATACGCAGTATTTT. This gives the protein CASSLRQTTDTQYF.

This CDR3 reads CASSLTGLGYEQYF. The CDR3 DNA reads as TGTGCCAGCAGCTTAACGGGATTAGGCTACGAGCAGTACTTC. The chain has TRBV7-2 and TRBJ2-7; D is possibly TRBD2 (5 bases). Germline assignment: CDR1 SGHTA and CDR2 FQGNSA. V was clipped by 2 bases and J by 3 bases, with 11 bases between them. There are 14 residues in the CDR3.

A single count supports this clone. The rearrangement links TRBV28 to TRBJ1-4; D is uncertain. Trimming pared 7 bases from V and 4 bases from J, leaving 22 bases between. CDR1 MDHEN and CDR2 SYDVKM come from the germline V gene. The CDR3 covers 17 residues. As DNA, the CDR3 is TGTGCCAGCACCCCAAGGGAGGGATTGGGCTTTAATGAAAAACTGTTTTTT. This sequence encodes CASTPREGLGFNEKLFF.

V and J are TRBV7-9 and TRBJ1-2; D remains unclear. Trimming pared 2 bases from V and 8 bases from J, leaving 18 bases between. The germline gives CDR1 SEHNR, CDR2 FQNEAQ (reference sequence). This CDR3 comprises 15 residues. This CDR3 reads CASSLSMAGSGGYTF. In DNA, the CDR3 is TGTGCCAGCAGCTTATCTATGGCGGGGAGCGGGGGCTACACCTTC.

The chain is built from TRBV5-6 and TRBJ1-1, with TRBD1 identical over 8 bases. Trimming at V came to 0 bases and at J to 3 bases, leaving 16 bases not matched to a gene. The CDR3 has 19 amino acids. Germline V gene lookup returns CDR1 SGHDT and CDR2 YYEEEE. The CDR3 protein is CASSLGGTGGFWLDTEAFF. The CDR3 coding sequence is TGTGCCAGCAGCTTGGGGGGGACAGGAGGCTTTTGGTTGGACACTGAAGCTTTCTTT.

The chain combines TRBV5-5 with TRBJ1-4; D may be TRBD1 (5 bases). This CDR3 has 15 amino acids. Trimming cost V 4 bases and J 4 bases, with 14 bases left between them. Germline assignment: CDR1 SGHKS and CDR2 YYEKEE (reference sequence). CDR3: CASSTPGRSNEKLFF. The CDR3 region has the DNA TGTGCCAGCAGCACCCCGGGACGGAGTAATGAAAAACTGTTTTTT. The variable domain in full, with the rest retrieved from reference TRBV5-5 and TRBJ1-4, is DAGVTQSPTHLIKTRGQQVTLRCSPISGHKSVSWYQQVLGQGPQFIFQYYEKEERGRGNFPDRFSARQFPNYSSELNVNALLLGDSALYLCASSTPGRSNEKLFFGSGTQLSVL.

The J gene is TRBJ1-2, the V gene TRBV28; 9 positions agree with TRBD1. Germline CDR1 is MDHEN and CDR2 is SYDVKM. This CDR3 is built from 16 residues. The V segment lost 7 bases and the J segment 4 bases; nucleotides outside the gene matches: 13. CDR3 sequence reads: CASNPGQGPFGYGYTF. CDR3 nucleotides: TGTGCCAGCAACCCGGGACAGGGACCTTTTGGCTATGGCTACACCTTC.

The chain employs TRBV28 and TRBJ2-3; perhaps TRBD1 as D (6 bases). Trimming shortened V by 5 bases and J by 2 bases, and 8 bases separated the two germline ends. The CDR3 has 13 residues. Germline values: CDR1 MDHEN, CDR2 SYDVKM. The CDR3 loop is CASSRTATDTQYF. CDR3 DNA: TGTGCCAGCAGTAGGACAGCCACAGATACGCAGTATTTT. Complete variable domain (other parts from reference TRBV28 and TRBJ2-3): DVKVTQSSRYLVKRTGEKVFLECVQDMDHENMFWYRQDPGLGLRLIYFSYDVKMKEKGDIPEGYSVSREKKERFSLILESASTNQTSMYLCASSRTATDTQYFGPGTRLTVL.

The chain combines TRBV28 with TRBJ1-1; D ambiguous. The CDR3 sequence is 14 residues long. Germline CDR1 is MDHEN and CDR2 is SYDVKM. Trimming took off 4 bases at V and 3 bases at J, with 12 bases between the two ends. The chain's CDR3 is CASSSNIGDTEAFF. The CDR3 DNA reads as TGTGCCAGCAGTTCGAACATCGGGGACACTGAAGCTTTCTTT.

The V call is TRBV19, the J call TRBJ1-1; D possibly corresponds to TRBD1 (5 bases). The V end lost 7 bases, the J end lost 3 bases, and 15 bases lay between the germline ends. Germline V gene lookup returns CDR1 LNHDA and CDR2 SQIVND (reference sequence). The CDR3 spans 14 residues. Here the CDR3 reads CASTTRGGDTEAFF. The CDR3 bases are TGTGCCAGTACCACTAGAGGAGGGGACACTGAAGCTTTCTTT.